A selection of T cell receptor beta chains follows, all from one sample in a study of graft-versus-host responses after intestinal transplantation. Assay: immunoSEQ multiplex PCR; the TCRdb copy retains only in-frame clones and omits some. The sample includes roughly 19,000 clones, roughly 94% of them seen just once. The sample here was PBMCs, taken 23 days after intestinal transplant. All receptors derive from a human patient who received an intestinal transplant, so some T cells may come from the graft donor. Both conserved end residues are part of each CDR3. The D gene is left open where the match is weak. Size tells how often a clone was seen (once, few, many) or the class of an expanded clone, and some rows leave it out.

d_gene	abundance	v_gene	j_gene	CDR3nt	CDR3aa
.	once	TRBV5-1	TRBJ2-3	TGCGCCAGCAGCTTGGCGGCCCCAGATACGCAGTATTTT	CASSLAAPDTQYF
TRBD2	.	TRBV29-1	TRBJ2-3	TGCAGCGTTGATGTCCTTCGGGAGGCCCCCACAGATACGCAGTATTTT	CSVDVLREAPTDTQYF
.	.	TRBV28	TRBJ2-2	TGTGCCACCTCCCCCCGGGTGTTCACCGGGGAGCTGTTTTTT	CATSPRVFTGELFF
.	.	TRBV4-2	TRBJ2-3	TGTGCCAGCAGCCCCTTAGCGACAGATACGCAGTATTTT	CASSPLATDTQYF
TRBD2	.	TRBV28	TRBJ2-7	TGTGCCAGCACCGGAGACGGGAGGTTATACGAGCAGTACTTC	CASTGDGRLYEQYF
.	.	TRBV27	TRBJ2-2	TGTGCCAGCAGTTCACCCTACCTCGGTCCTTCTGGGGAGCTGTTTTTT	CASSSPYLGPSGELFF
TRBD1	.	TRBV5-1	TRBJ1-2	TGCGCCAGCAGCTTGGCTGAACCGGGACAGGGCGCTTATGGCTACACCTTC	CASSLAEPGQGAYGYTF
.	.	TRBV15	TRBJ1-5	TGTGCCACCAGCAGGGCTCCGGACAGTATTAGCAATCAGCCCCAGCATTTT	CATSRAPDSISNQPQHF
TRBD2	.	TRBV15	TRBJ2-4	TGTGCCACCAGCGTCCGCTCCTCGACTAGCGGGAGGGCAGCCATTCAGTACTTC	CATSVRSSTSGRAAIQYF
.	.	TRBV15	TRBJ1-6	TGTGCCACCAGCAGTTCCGGGGCGCGGAATTCTTCACCCCTCCACTTT	CATSSSGARNSSPLHF
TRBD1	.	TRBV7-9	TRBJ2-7	TGTGCCAGCAGCTTAGCACTAGAGGACAGGAGCTACGAGCAGTACTTC	CASSLALEDRSYEQYF
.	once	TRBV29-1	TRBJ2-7	TGCAGCGTTGACGGGCAGGGCGAGCAGTACTTC	CSVDGQGEQYF
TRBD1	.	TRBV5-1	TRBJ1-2	TGCGCCAGCAGTCTAGGGGGCGACTATGGCTACACCTTC	CASSLGGDYGYTF
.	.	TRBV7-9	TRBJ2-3	TGTGCCAGCAGCTTATATCCCAGCGGCCGTGCTAGCACAGATACGCAGTATTTT	CASSLYPSGRASTDTQYF
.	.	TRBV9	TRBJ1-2	TGTGCCAGCAGCGGACCCCAGTTTTATGGCTACACCTTC	CASSGPQFYGYTF
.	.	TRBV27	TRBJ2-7	TGTGCCAGCAGTCTGGCCGGATCCTACGAGCAGTACTTC	CASSLAGSYEQYF
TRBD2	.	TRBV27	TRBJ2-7	TGTGCCAGCAGTCTCCTTCGGGGGGGAGGGCAGTACGAGCAGTACTTC	CASSLLRGGGQYEQYF
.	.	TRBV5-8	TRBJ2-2	TGTGCCAGCAGCTCCGGACTAATCGAGACCGGGGAGCTGTTTTTT	CASSSGLIETGELFF
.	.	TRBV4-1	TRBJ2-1	TGCGCCAGCAGCCAAGACGGGGGCGGCCGCTACAATGAGCAGTTCTTC	CASSQDGGGRYNEQFF
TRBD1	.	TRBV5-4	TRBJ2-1	TGTGCCAGCATCTCCGGGACAGGGGGCGTGGGTGGCTCCTACAATGAGCAGTTCTTC	CASISGTGGVGGSYNEQFF
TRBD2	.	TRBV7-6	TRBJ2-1	TGTGCCAGCAGCCCCACTAGCGGCCCCCTCCTGGAGCAGTTCTTC	CASSPTSGPLLEQFF
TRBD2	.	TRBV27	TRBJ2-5	TGTGCCAGCAGGCCTCTAGCGGGCCCAGAGACCCAGTACTTC	CASRPLAGPETQYF
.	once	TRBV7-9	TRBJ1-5	TGTGCCAGCAGCACCTTCCAGAGGCCTGACGAAAGTAGCAATCAGCCCCAGCATTTT	CASSTFQRPDESSNQPQHF
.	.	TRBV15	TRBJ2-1	TGTGCCACCAGCAGAGATCGGGCGGCTTCCTACAATGAGCAGTTCTTC	CATSRDRAASYNEQFF
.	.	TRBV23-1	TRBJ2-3	TGCGCCAGCAGTCACCTAGTACAGGGAGCAGATACGCAGTATTTT	CASSHLVQGADTQYF
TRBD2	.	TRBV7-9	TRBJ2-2	TGTGCCAGCAGCTGGACTAGCGGGAACACCGGGGAGCTGTTTTTT	CASSWTSGNTGELFF
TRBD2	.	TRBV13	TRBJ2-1	TGTGCCAGCAGCGCGGGACTAGCGGGAGTTAATGAGCAGTTCTTC	CASSAGLAGVNEQFF
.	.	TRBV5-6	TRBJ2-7	TGTGCCAGCAGCTTGGGACTAATCGTTGAGCAGTACTTC	CASSLGLIVEQYF
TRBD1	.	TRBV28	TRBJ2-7	TGTGCCAGCAGCCCGGACAGGGGGCAGTACGAGCAGTACTTC	CASSPDRGQYEQYF
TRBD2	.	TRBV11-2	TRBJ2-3	TGTGCCAGCAGCTTTAGGGGCCGGACTAGTGTTCCCACAGATACGCAGTATTTT	CASSFRGRTSVPTDTQYF
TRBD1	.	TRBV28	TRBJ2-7	TGTGCCAGCAGTTTCGAGGGGGCTCAGCTTCGCGAGCAGTACTTC	CASSFEGAQLREQYF
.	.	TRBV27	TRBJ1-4	TGTGCCAGCAGCGCCTACCGGGACCTAAGTGAAAAACTGTTTTTT	CASSAYRDLSEKLFF
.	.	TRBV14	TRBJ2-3	TGTGCCAGCAGCCCAAGCGCCCGGATCACAGATACGCAGTATTTT	CASSPSARITDTQYF
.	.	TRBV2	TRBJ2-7	TGTGCCAGCAGTGAAGGGGGCGGTCACTCCTACGAGCAGTACTTC	CASSEGGGHSYEQYF
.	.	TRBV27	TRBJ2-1	TGTGCCAGCAGTCTTGCCGGGACATCCTACAATGAGCAGTTCTTC	CASSLAGTSYNEQFF
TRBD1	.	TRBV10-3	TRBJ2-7	TGTGCCATCCCCGGGACAGGAGCCTACGAGCAGTACTTC	CAIPGTGAYEQYF
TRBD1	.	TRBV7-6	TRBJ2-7	TGTGCCAGCAGCTTCTCTACAGGGGAAATACACGAGCAGTACTTC	CASSFSTGEIHEQYF
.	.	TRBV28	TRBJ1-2	TGTGCCAGCAGTCCACAGGGTTTGGCTAACTATGGCTACACCTTC	CASSPQGLANYGYTF
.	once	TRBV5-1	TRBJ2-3	TGCGCCAGCAGCTTCCCGGTTGAGGACGGTAGCACAGATACGCAGTATTTT	CASSFPVEDGSTDTQYF
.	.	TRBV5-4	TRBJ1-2	TGTGCCAGCAGCCGCGTGGACAGCAGCTATGGCTACACCTTC	CASSRVDSSYGYTF
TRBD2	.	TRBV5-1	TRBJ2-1	TGCGCCAGCAGCTTGTATAGATCGAGGACTAGCGCTAACAATGAGCAGTTCTTC	CASSLYRSRTSANNEQFF
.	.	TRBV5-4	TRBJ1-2	TGTGCCAGCAGCCGGATGGACTCGGGGGGACTCTATGGCTACACCTTC	CASSRMDSGGLYGYTF
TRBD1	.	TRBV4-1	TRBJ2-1	TGCGCCAGCAGCCCGGGACAGAGCTCCTACAATGAGCAGTTCTTC	CASSPGQSSYNEQFF
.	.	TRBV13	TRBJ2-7	TGTGCCAGCAGCTCACGGGGGGCCTCCGGCGCCTACGAGCAGTACTTC	CASSSRGASGAYEQYF
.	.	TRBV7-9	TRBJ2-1	TGTGCCAGCAGCTTAGTTGTCCAGGCCAGGTACAATGAGCAGTTCTTC	CASSLVVQARYNEQFF
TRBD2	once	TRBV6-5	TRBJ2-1	TGTGCCAGCAGCCCCCCCCTAGCGGGATGGAATGAGCAGTTCTTC	CASSPPLAGWNEQFF
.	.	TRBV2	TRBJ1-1	TGTGCCAGCAGTGAAGTGGGGTTTGGTATCACTGAAGCTTTCTTT	CASSEVGFGITEAFF
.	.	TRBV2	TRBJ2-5	TGTGCCAGCCGGCTGGGACAAGAGACCCAGTACTTC	CASRLGQETQYF
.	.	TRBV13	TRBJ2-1	TGTGCCAGCAGCGCCTATCAGAGCTCCTACAATGAGCAGTTCTTC	CASSAYQSSYNEQFF
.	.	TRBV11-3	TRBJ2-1	TGTGCCAGCAGCTCGGGACGGACAAATGAGCAGTTCTTC	CASSSGRTNEQFF
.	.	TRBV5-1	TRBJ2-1	TGCGCCAGCAGCCAGGTCGACGAGCAGTTCTTC	CASSQVDEQFF
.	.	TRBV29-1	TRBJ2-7	TGCAGCGTTGAAAGGAAGGACGAGCAGTACTTC	CSVERKDEQYF
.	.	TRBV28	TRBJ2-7	TGTGCCAGCAGTTTAAGACACTCCTACGAGCAGTACTTC	CASSLRHSYEQYF